Listed here are 8 T cell receptor beta chains from one sample, sequenced in a study of blood T cell repertoires in COVID-19 (dated by TCRdb to the early 2020s). The library was prepared using the immunoSEQ multiplex PCR assay. In its TCRdb copy, this immuneACCESS table keeps in-frame sequences only and misses some clones. Where compared with another copy, unresolved V genes explain less than half of these, and the others have no known cause. The sample profile shows approximately 170,000 clones; approximately 84% of them were found once. The ten largest clones capture roughly 3.2% of the sample. Sequenced material: PBMCs or T cells enriched from blood (not recorded which). The receptors here all came from a woman between 25 and 40 years old who had recovered from COVID-19.

The sample holds a few counts of this clone. The V and J genes are TRBV5-1 and TRBJ2-7, with D perhaps matching TRBD2 (5 bases). The CDR3 is made up of 14 amino acids. V was clipped by 4 bases and J by 7 bases, with 18 bases between them. From germline, CDR1 is SGHRS and CDR2 YFSETQ. The CDR3 protein is CASSPSSGSREQYF. CDR3 bases: TGCGCCAGCAGCCCCTCCTCGGGATCGCGAGAGCAGTACTTC. The whole variable domain, remainder taken from reference TRBV5-1 and TRBJ2-7, is KAGVTQTPRYLIKTRGQQVTLSCSPISGHRSVSWYQQTPGQGLQFLFEYFSETQRNKGNFPGRFSGRQFSNSRSEMNVSTLELGDSALYLCASSPSSGSREQYFGPGTRLTVT.

This chain's CDR3 is CASSQDSGNIQETQYF. CDR3 bases: TGTGCCAGCAGCCAAGATTCGGGTAACATTCAAGAGACCCAGTACTTC. The genes are TRBV3-1 (or the pseudogene TRBV3-2) and TRBJ2-5; D uncertain. Trimming left V 0 bases short and J 2 bases short, with 13 bases between. CDR3 length equals 16 residues. Germline CDR1 reads LGHDT; CDR2 reads YNNKEL (reference sequence).

The chain carries TRBV2 and TRBJ1-1; no clear D gene. The germline gives CDR1 SNHLY, CDR2 FYNNEI. This CDR3 spans 13 amino acids. The V and J ends lost 10 bases and 1 base respectively, with 13 bases between them. The CDR3 region is CANTPQPNTEAFF. The DNA of the CDR3 is TGTGCCAACACCCCACAGCCGAACACTGAAGCTTTCTTT.

This sequence joins TRBV4-1 and TRBJ1-5, with 7 positions matching TRBD1. CDR3 size: 18 residues. With V trimmed by 4 bases and J by 2 bases, 14 bases remained unmatched. Germline values: CDR1 MGHRA, CDR2 YSYEKL. CDR3 protein: CASSPRDSQLGGNQPQHF. CDR3 in DNA: TGCGCCAGCAGCCCCCGGGACAGCCAACTTGGGGGCAATCAGCCCCAGCATTTT.

The chain is built from TRBV5-1 and TRBJ2-2; 12 bases line up with TRBD2. V trimming: 0 bases; J trimming: 5 bases; junction bases outside the gene matches: 5. This CDR3 has 17 amino acids. Germline lookup yields CDR1 SGHRS and CDR2 YFSETQ. The CDR3 loop is CASSLVATSGSTGELFF. The CDR3 DNA reads as TGCGCCAGCAGCTTGGTAGCGACTAGCGGGAGTACCGGGGAGCTGTTTTTT. Looking up the rest from reference TRBV5-1 and TRBJ2-2 gives the full variable domain: KAGVTQTPRYLIKTRGQQVTLSCSPISGHRSVSWYQQTPGQGLQFLFEYFSETQRNKGNFPGRFSGRQFSNSRSEMNVSTLELGDSALYLCASSLVATSGSTGELFFGEGSRLTVL.

The chain combines TRBV18 with TRBJ1-4; weak D call: TRBD1 (6 bases). The CDR3 has 14 amino acids. Germline V gene lookup returns CDR1 KGHSH and CDR2 LQKENI. V was shortened by 0 bases and J by 8 bases, with 10 bases between the two germline ends. CDR3 DNA: TGTGCCAGCTCACCACCACAGGGCCGCGAAAAACTGTTTTTT. Protein: CASSPPQGREKLFF.

V is TRBV3-1 (or the pseudogene TRBV3-2) and J is TRBJ1-4; 7 bases are a match to TRBD1. Germline V gene data show CDR1 as LGHDT and CDR2 as YNNKEL (reference sequence). The trim removed 1 base at V and 4 bases at J, leaving 6 bases unmatched. The CDR3 runs 16 residues. CDR3: CASSQVTGQFNEKLFF. In DNA, the CDR3 is TGTGCCAGCAGCCAAGTCACGGGACAGTTTAATGAAAAACTGTTTTTT.

This chain's CDR3 is CASSDPRTGRDYGYTF. CDR3 bases: TGTGCCAGCAGTGATCCCCGGACAGGGCGAGACTATGGCTACACCTTC. The rearrangement links TRBV25-1 to TRBJ1-2, with TRBD1 matching 8 bases. In germline, CDR1 is MGHDK, CDR2 SYGVNS. CDR3 length: 16 residues. Trimming cost V 3 bases and J 3 bases; bases outside gene matches: 9.